This T cell receptor beta chain comes out of a study of cytomegalovirus exposure and HLA in healthy donors. V shed 1 base and J 3 bases; nucleotides not matched to a gene: 12. Germline V CDR1 and CDR2: SGDLS, YYNGEE. The CDR3 totals 17 residues. The PCR made use of 60 Vbeta and 13 Jbeta primers. The data were produced by immunoSEQ multiplex PCR, yet TCRdb's version contains in-frame clones alone and is incomplete. The sample yields about 93,000 clones, around 77% seen once. This clone showed up just once. The sample has other DNA sequences that encode this CDR3 too. The chain carries TRBV9 and TRBJ1-2, with 7 bases that match TRBD1. This clonotype was sampled from a man aged 25 to 45 in good health and CMV-seronegative. Sequences were obtained from PBMCs. The chain's CDR3 is CASSVLGQLPIDYGYTF. The CDR3 DNA reads TGTGCCAGCAGCGTACTGGGACAGCTCCCCATTGACTATGGCTACACCTTC. Looking up the rest from reference TRBV9 and TRBJ1-2 gives the full variable domain: DSGVTQTPKHLITATGQRVTLRCSPRSGDLSVYWYQQSLDQGLQFLIQYYNGEERAKGNILERFSAQQFPDLHSELNLSSLELGDSALYFCASSVLGQLPIDYGYTFGSGTRLTVV.